Each of the 13 T cell receptor beta chains below was sequenced from the same sample in a study of blood T cell repertoires in COVID-19 (dated by TCRdb to between 2020 and 2021). Preparation of the library involved the immunoSEQ multiplex PCR assay. The clones in this table, taken by TCRdb from immuneACCESS, are in-frame only. Not every clone is retained; where verified, under half of the shortfall comes from an unresolved V gene, and the cause of the rest is unknown. The sample table lists 240,000 or so clones, roughly 87% of them with a count of one. The top ten constitute 0.7% to 0.85% of the sample. The sample was peripheral blood. These receptors all come from a woman aged 25 to 39 with acute or convalescent COVID-19.

The chain uses TRBV7-3 and TRBJ2-7, with TRBD1 identical over 7 bases. Per the germline V gene, CDR1 is SGHTA and CDR2 is FQGTGA. The CDR3 runs to 14 residues. After removal of 0 bases from V and 7 bases from J, the junction contained 6 bases not matched to a gene. The CDR3 spells CASSLTGTASEQYF. CDR3 DNA sequence: TGTGCCAGCAGCTTAACCGGGACAGCAAGTGAGCAGTACTTC.

The rearrangement links TRBV5-1 to TRBJ1-5, with 9 bases that match TRBD1. Germline assignment: CDR1 SGHRS and CDR2 YFSETQ. V trimming: 5 bases; J trimming: 4 bases; junction bases outside the gene matches: 7. CDR3 length equals 15 residues. In DNA, the CDR3 is TGCGCCAGCAGACCGGACAGGGGAGGAAATCAGCCCCAGCATTTT. Translating it yields CASRPDRGGNQPQHF.

This chain links TRBV10-3 with TRBJ2-2; 8 bases align to TRBD2. Germline assignment: CDR1 ENHRY and CDR2 SYGVKD. The CDR3 runs to 16 residues. V lost 3 bases to trimming and J lost 1 base; unmatched junction nucleotides: 4. CDR3 in amino acids: CAISEWREENTGELFF. The CDR3 nucleotides read TGTGCCATCAGTGAATGGCGGGAGGAGAACACCGGGGAGCTGTTTTTT.

The chain employs TRBV19 and TRBJ1-2; D is unresolved. The CDR3 runs 16 residues. Germline CDR1 LNHDA, CDR2 SQIVND (reference sequence). Trimming took off 1 base at V and 8 bases at J, with 20 bases between the two ends. The CDR3 region has the DNA TGTGCCAGTAGTATAGCAGCAGGATTCGTACGCAACGGCTACACCTTC. It yields the protein CASSIAAGFVRNGYTF.

This clone was detected once. CDR3 sequence: CASGGGTAASYEQYF. For the CDR3, the DNA is TGTGCCAGCGGGGGAGGGACGGCGGCGTCCTACGAGCAGTACTTC. The rearrangement joins TRBV6-5 to TRBJ2-7, with 7 bases matching TRBD2. There are 15 residues in the CDR3. V gave up 8 bases and J gave up 1 base; unmatched junction bases: 11. CDR1 and CDR2 from the germline V gene are MNHEY and SVGAGI.

The chain couples TRBV7-9 to TRBJ1-5; TRBD1 aligns across 8 bases. Germline V CDR1 and CDR2: SEHNR, FQNEAQ (reference sequence). This CDR3 is 19 amino acids long. J gave up 0 bases and V 3 bases, and 13 bases lay outside the gene matches. CDR3 region: CASSLAGTGRVRSNQPQHF. CDR3 sequence (DNA): TGTGCCAGCAGCTTGGCGGGGACAGGAAGGGTTCGTAGCAATCAGCCCCAGCATTTT. The variable domain in full, completed from reference TRBV7-9 and TRBJ1-5, reads DTGVSQNPRHKITKRGQNVTFRCDPISEHNRLYWYRQTLGQGPEFLTYFQNEAQLEKSRLLSDRFSAERPKGSFSTLEIQRTEQGDSAMYLCASSLAGTGRVRSNQPQHFGDGTRLSIL.

This clone was recorded only once. The chain is built from TRBV9 and TRBJ2-7; D may be TRBD2 (5 bases). CDR1 and CDR2 (germline): SGDLS, YYNGEE. The CDR3 loop spans 16 amino acids. The V end lost 4 bases, the J end lost 2 bases, and 19 bases lay between the germline ends. The CDR3 nucleotides are TGTGCCAGCAGCTCCTGGGGTGGGTCGGAGGCCTACGAGCAGTACTTC. It codes for CASSSWGGSEAYEQYF. The full variable domain, completed using reference TRBV9 and TRBJ2-7, is DSGVTQTPKHLITATGQRVTLRCSPRSGDLSVYWYQQSLDQGLQFLIQYYNGEERAKGNILERFSAQQFPDLHSELNLSSLELGDSALYFCASSSWGGSEAYEQYFGPGTRLTVT.

This chain links TRBV7-9 with TRBJ2-7; tentatively, D is TRBD2 (6 bases). V lost 7 bases to trimming and J lost 2 bases, with 15 bases between them. CDR3 length: 14 amino acids. Germline-derived CDR1 and CDR2 are SEHNR and FQNEAQ (reference sequence). The CDR3 region has the DNA TGTGCCAGCAACTCGCTAGCGAAACCCTACGAGCAGTACTTC. Protein sequence: CASNSLAKPYEQYF. Filled out from reference TRBV7-9 and TRBJ2-7, the complete variable domain reads DTGVSQNPRHKITKRGQNVTFRCDPISEHNRLYWYRQTLGQGPEFLTYFQNEAQLEKSRLLSDRFSAERPKGSFSTLEIQRTEQGDSAMYLCASNSLAKPYEQYFGPGTRLTVT.

J is TRBJ2-7 and V is TRBV7-2; D unresolved. Trimming removed 5 bases from V and 4 bases from J, with 9 bases in between. The germline gives CDR1 SGHTA, CDR2 FQGNSA. The CDR3 covers 12 residues. Here the CDR3 DNA reads TGTGCCAGCAGCCCCCAGGATTACGAGCAGTACTTC. This translates into CASSPQDYEQYF.

This sequence joins TRBV7-3 and TRBJ1-3, with 11 positions matching TRBD1. CDR3 size: 17 residues. V lost 5 bases to trimming and J lost 3 bases; unmatched junction nucleotides: 9. Germline values: CDR1 SGHTA, CDR2 FQGTGA. The CDR3 bases are TGTGCCAGCAGCCCCCGGGACAGGGGGGTGGTTGGAAACACCATATATTTT. Translation: CASSPRDRGVVGNTIYF.

The chain combines TRBV10-2 with TRBJ1-1; D remains ambiguous. Trimming took off 0 bases at V and 2 bases at J, with 4 bases between the two ends. CDR3 length equals 13 residues. CDR1 WSHSY and CDR2 SAAADI come from the germline V gene. This CDR3 is CASSESRNTEAFF. CDR3 coding DNA: TGCGCCAGCAGTGAGTCGAGAAACACTGAAGCTTTCTTT.

The chain carries TRBV7-2 and TRBJ1-1; tentative D call: TRBD1 (5 bases). Germline V gene data show CDR1 as SGHTA and CDR2 as FQGNSA. V was clipped by 2 bases and J by 7 bases, with 17 bases between them. This CDR3 has 15 residues. The CDR3 DNA reads TGTGCCAGCAGCTTACGTCTCGGGGGACCTCTTGAAGCTTTCTTT. It codes for CASSLRLGGPLEAFF.

This clone was detected a few times. The chain carries TRBV10-1 and TRBJ2-2, with D tentatively TRBD1 (6 bases). This CDR3 comprises 14 residues. The germline V and J ends were trimmed by 3 bases and 6 bases, with 11 bases remaining between them. Germline CDR1 reads WNHNN; CDR2 reads SYGVQD (reference sequence). The DNA for the CDR3 is TGCGCCAGCAGTGACCAACAGGGCGCCGGGGAGCTGTTTTTT. The encoded protein is CASSDQQGAGELFF.